Following are 21 T cell receptor beta chains from one sample sequenced in a study of radiation and T cells in renal cell carcinoma. Time point defined: blood 4 weeks post-SBRT, at nephrectomy. Treatment in this sample: 15 Gy SBRT to primary tumor, nephrectomy 4 weeks later. TCRdb keeps only in-frame clones here, not all; method: immunoSEQ multiplex PCR. In the table there are roughly 170,000 clones, about 88% of which are singletons. The sequenced sample was blood, obtained from a patient whose treatment included radiotherapy and nephrectomy. The receptors were sampled from a woman between 50 and 59 years old with renal cell carcinoma.

V gene TRBV10-3 combines with J gene TRBJ1-1; 7 nucleotides match TRBD1. Unmatched junction bases numbered 8, after V lost 6 bases and J lost 1 base. The CDR3 totals 15 residues. CDR1 is ENHRY, CDR2 SYGVKD, per germline. The CDR3 sequence is CAIRRQGNQNTEAFF. The CDR3 bases are TGTGCCATCAGGCGACAGGGAAACCAGAACACTGAAGCTTTCTTT.

The sample holds a few counts of this clone. V and J are TRBV7-6 and TRBJ2-7; 7 nucleotides line up with TRBD1. Germline lookup yields CDR1 SGHVS and CDR2 FNYEAQ. The CDR3 sequence is 15 residues long. J gave up 1 base and V 3 bases, and 6 bases lay outside the gene matches. The CDR3 coding sequence is TGTGCCAGCAGCTTGGGGACAGCCAGGTCCTACGAGCAGTACTTC. This sequence encodes CASSLGTARSYEQYF. Based on the CDR3 plus reference TRBV7-6 and TRBJ2-7, the full variable domain is GAGVSQSPRYKVTKRGQDVALRCDPISGHVSLYWYRQALGQGPEFLTYFNYEAQQDKSGLPNDRFSAERPEGSISTLTIQRTEQRDSAMYRCASSLGTARSYEQYFGPGTRLTVT.

The genes are TRBV23-1 and TRBJ2-7; D not resolved. TRBV23-1 is sorted into the ORF group, with uncertain function. CDR3 length: 14 residues. V was trimmed by 4 bases and J by 6 bases, leaving 16 bases between them. The CDR3 DNA reads as TGCGCCAGCAGTCTAATCGGACCTCTCTCCGAGCAGTACTTC. Encoded protein: CASSLIGPLSEQYF.

The gene calls are TRBV11-2 and TRBJ1-6; 7 positions match TRBD1. Germline-derived CDR1 and CDR2 are SGHAT and FQNNGV. Trimming removed 7 bases from V and 14 bases from J; junction bases left unmatched: 8. CDR3 size: 12 residues. For the CDR3, the DNA is TGTGCCAGCACCCCCGGGACAGCATCCCTCCACTTT. It specifies CASTPGTASLHF.

The rearrangement joins TRBV6-6 to TRBJ1-1; D gene uncertain. V was trimmed by 5 bases and J by 10 bases, leaving 17 bases between them. The CDR3 runs 13 residues. Germline CDR1 reads MNHNY; CDR2 reads SVGAGI (reference sequence). The CDR3 here is CASSVGERARAFF. Here the CDR3 DNA reads TGTGCCAGCAGTGTCGGGGAAAGGGCCAGAGCTTTCTTT.

The CDR3 bases are TGCGCCAGCAGCGAAAGCCTATGGGGACGTAACACTGAAGCTTTCTTT. Amino acid sequence: CASSESLWGRNTEAFF. V and J are TRBV4-3 and TRBJ1-1; possibly TRBD1 for D (5 bases). Trimming stripped 5 bases from V and 2 bases from J, with 18 bases between. Germline V gene data show CDR1 as LGHNA and CDR2 as YSLEER. There are 16 residues in the CDR3.

V and J are TRBV16 and TRBJ1-1; perhaps TRBD1 as D (5 bases). The CDR3 totals 16 residues. Per the germline V gene, CDR1 is KGHSY and CDR2 is FQNENV. Trimming stripped 4 bases from V and 4 bases from J, with 19 bases between. CDR3 region: CASSRTPLELSTEAFF. CDR3 nucleotides: TGTGCCAGCAGCCGGACACCACTAGAGTTGAGCACTGAAGCTTTCTTT.

The V gene is TRBV25-1, the J gene TRBJ1-2, with D tentatively TRBD1 (5 bases). The CDR3 runs 12 residues. Germline V gives CDR1 MGHDK, CDR2 SYGVNS. Trimming took off 3 bases at V and 6 bases at J, with 8 bases between the two ends. DNA of the CDR3: TGTGCCAGCAGTGAGGGCAGGGATGGCTACACCTTC. Translating gives CASSEGRDGYTF.

CDR3 sequence: CASSLTTYEQYF. The DNA of the CDR3 is TGTGCCAGCAGCTTGACTACCTACGAGCAGTACTTC. The chain links TRBV7-9 to TRBJ2-7; a possible D gene is TRBD2 (5 bases). Trimming took 3 bases from V and 2 from J, leaving 5 bases between them. The germline CDR1 and CDR2 sequences are SEHNR and FQNEAQ (reference sequence). The CDR3 is 12 residues long.

The chain links TRBV7-2 to TRBJ1-2, with D maybe TRBD1 (6 bases). The germline gives CDR1 SGHTA, CDR2 FQGNSA. The CDR3 contains 14 residues. With 2 bases removed from V and 7 bases from J, the gap between germline ends came to 14 bases. The CDR3 region has the DNA TGTGCCAGCAGCTTATCCGCACAGGGAGGTGGCTACACCTTC. Translated, it gives CASSLSAQGGGYTF.

This clone occurred many times. The CDR3 DNA reads TGTGCCAGTAGCTCGCCTCTTCGGGTAGTGAACACTGAAGCTTTCTTT. It is translated as CASSSPLRVVNTEAFF. This chain links TRBV19 with TRBJ1-1; no clear D. V was clipped by 6 bases and J by 0 bases, with 17 bases between them. Germline V lookup: CDR1 LNHDA, CDR2 SQIVND (reference sequence). This CDR3 is built from 16 residues.

V is TRBV5-6 and J is TRBJ1-2, with 10 positions matching TRBD1. This CDR3 comprises 16 residues. CDR1 SGHDT and CDR2 YYEEEE come from the germline V gene. Trimming cost V 4 bases and J 0 bases; bases outside gene matches: 6. In DNA form, the CDR3 reads TGTGCCAGCAGCGAGGGACAGGGGAGAGCTAACTATGGCTACACCTTC. It specifies CASSEGQGRANYGYTF.

This chain joins TRBV5-4 and TRBJ2-1; the match to TRBD2 covers 7 bases. The J segment lost 4 bases and the V segment lost 4 bases, leaving 8 bases of the junction unmatched. Germline V gene sequence: CDR1 SGHNT, CDR2 YYREEE (reference sequence). This CDR3 comprises 15 residues. The CDR3 sequence: CASSAGTTVYNEQFF. The CDR3 DNA reads TGTGCCAGCAGCGCCGGGACTACAGTATACAATGAGCAGTTCTTC.

The rearrangement joins TRBV4-1 to TRBJ1-2, with no clear D. Germline V lookup: CDR1 MGHRA, CDR2 YSYEKL. This CDR3 has 15 residues. V dropped 1 base and J dropped 3 bases, with 12 bases sitting between them. CDR3 bases: TGCGCCAGCAGCCAAGGCCCGGGCCTGGACTATGGCTACACCTTC. The encoded protein is CASSQGPGLDYGYTF.

The CDR3 DNA follows: TGTGCCAGCAGTTCAATCCGTCGGGACAGCCTGGACTATGGCTACACCTTC. Translation gives CASSSIRRDSLDYGYTF. The chain employs TRBV27 and TRBJ1-2; 7 bases agree with TRBD1. CDR1 and CDR2 from the germline V gene are MNHEY and SMNVEV (reference sequence). This CDR3 has 17 amino acids. Germline trimming cut 4 bases from V and 3 bases from J; bases unmatched to any gene: 14.

The V and J genes are TRBV12-5 and TRBJ2-5, with D perhaps being TRBD1 or TRBD2 (5 bases each). The length of the CDR3 is 14 residues. Trimming stripped 0 bases from V and 4 bases from J, with 9 bases between. Germline lookup yields CDR1 LGHNT and CDR2 FRNRAP. CDR3 sequence reads: CASGLVDGGETQYF. In DNA form, the CDR3 reads TGTGCTAGTGGTTTGGTAGATGGGGGAGAGACCCAGTACTTC.

The V gene is TRBV9, the J gene TRBJ1-5, with D unresolved. From germline, CDR1 is SGDLS and CDR2 YYNGEE. The V end lost 0 bases, the J end lost 6 bases, and 7 bases lay between the germline ends. This CDR3 has 13 residues. CDR3: CASSVGLGQPQHF. CDR3 in DNA: TGTGCCAGCAGCGTAGGATTGGGTCAGCCCCAGCATTTT. Full variable domain (remainder filled in from reference TRBV9 and TRBJ1-5): DSGVTQTPKHLITATGQRVTLRCSPRSGDLSVYWYQQSLDQGLQFLIQYYNGEERAKGNILERFSAQQFPDLHSELNLSSLELGDSALYFCASSVGLGQPQHFGDGTRLSIL.

The chain recombines TRBV11-1 with TRBJ2-7; D gene unclear. The V and J ends lost 0 bases and 4 bases respectively, with 7 bases between them. Germline values: CDR1 SGHAT, CDR2 FQDESV (reference sequence). The CDR3 spans 13 residues. Here the CDR3 DNA reads TGTGCCAGCAGCTTAGCGCCTAGATACGAGCAGTACTTC. Its protein is CASSLAPRYEQYF.

This rearrangement joins TRBV6-1 to TRBJ2-7; no clear D. Trimming removed 2 bases from V and 1 base from J, with 9 bases in between. The germline gives CDR1 MNHNS, CDR2 SASEGT. This CDR3 contains 14 residues. The CDR3 bases are TGTGCCAGCAGTGAATGGGTAGTATCCTACGAGCAGTACTTC. Protein product: CASSEWVVSYEQYF.

The chain recombines TRBV2 with TRBJ2-2; tentative D call: TRBD1 (6 bases). Trimming shortened V by 3 bases and J by 0 bases, and 14 bases separated the two germline ends. This CDR3 has 17 amino acids. Germline CDR1 and CDR2: SNHLY and FYNNEI. The CDR3 spells CASSDVTGYTNTGELFF. The CDR3 DNA reads as TGTGCCAGCAGTGATGTGACAGGATATACGAACACCGGGGAGCTGTTTTTT.

Here the CDR3 DNA reads TGTGCCAGCAGCCACCGGGTCCATTTGAATCAGCCCCAGCATTTT. Residues: CASSHRVHLNQPQHF. This sequence joins TRBV5-8 and TRBJ1-5; D is undetermined. V was pared by 4 bases and J by 4 bases, with 15 bases between. The CDR3 length is 15 residues. Germline CDR1 is SGHTS and CDR2 is YDEGEE.